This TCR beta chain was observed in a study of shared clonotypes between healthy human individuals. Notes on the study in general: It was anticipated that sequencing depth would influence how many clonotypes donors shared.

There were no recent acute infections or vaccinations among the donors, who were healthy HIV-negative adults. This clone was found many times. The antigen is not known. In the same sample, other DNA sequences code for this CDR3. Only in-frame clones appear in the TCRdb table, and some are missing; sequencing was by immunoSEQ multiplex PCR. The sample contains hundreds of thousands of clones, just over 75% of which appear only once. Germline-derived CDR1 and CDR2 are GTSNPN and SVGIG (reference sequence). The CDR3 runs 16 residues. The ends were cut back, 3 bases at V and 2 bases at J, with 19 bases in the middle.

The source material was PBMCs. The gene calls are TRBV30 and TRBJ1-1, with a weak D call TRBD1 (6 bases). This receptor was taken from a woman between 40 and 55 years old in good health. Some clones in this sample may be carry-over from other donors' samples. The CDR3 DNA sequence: TGTGCCTGGAGAGCCTTAGACAGGAACGAAAACACTGAAGCTTTCTTT. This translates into CAWRALDRNENTEAFF.